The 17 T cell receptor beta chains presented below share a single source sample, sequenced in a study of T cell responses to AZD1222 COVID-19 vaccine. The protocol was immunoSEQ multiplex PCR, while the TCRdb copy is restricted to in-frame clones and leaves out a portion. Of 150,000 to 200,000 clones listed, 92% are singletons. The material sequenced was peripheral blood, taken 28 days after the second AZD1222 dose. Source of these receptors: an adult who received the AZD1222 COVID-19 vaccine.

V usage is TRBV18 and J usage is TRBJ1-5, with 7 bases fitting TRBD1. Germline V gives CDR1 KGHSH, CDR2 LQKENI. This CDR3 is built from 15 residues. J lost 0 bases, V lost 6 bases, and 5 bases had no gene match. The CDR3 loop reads CASSAKGASNQPQHF. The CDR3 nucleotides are TGTGCCAGCTCTGCGAAGGGGGCTAGCAATCAGCCCCAGCATTTT.

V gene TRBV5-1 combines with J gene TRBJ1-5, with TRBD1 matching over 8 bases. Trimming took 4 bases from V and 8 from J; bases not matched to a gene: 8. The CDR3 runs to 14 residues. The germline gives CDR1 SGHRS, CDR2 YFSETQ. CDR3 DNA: TGCGCCAGCAGCCGGGGGACAGGCGACGAGCCCCAGCATTTT. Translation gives CASSRGTGDEPQHF.

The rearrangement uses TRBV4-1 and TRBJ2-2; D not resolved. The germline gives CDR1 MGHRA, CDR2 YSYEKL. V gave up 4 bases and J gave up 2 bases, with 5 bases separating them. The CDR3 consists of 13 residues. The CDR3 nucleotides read TGCGCCAGCAGCCTCAGCAACACCGGGGAGCTGTTTTTT. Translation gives CASSLSNTGELFF.

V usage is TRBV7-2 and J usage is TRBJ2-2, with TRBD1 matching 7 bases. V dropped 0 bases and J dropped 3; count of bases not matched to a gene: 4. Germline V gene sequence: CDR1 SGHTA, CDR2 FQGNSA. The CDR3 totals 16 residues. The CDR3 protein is CASSLASGTDTGELFF. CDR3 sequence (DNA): TGTGCCAGCAGCTTAGCCTCCGGGACAGACACCGGGGAGCTGTTTTTT.

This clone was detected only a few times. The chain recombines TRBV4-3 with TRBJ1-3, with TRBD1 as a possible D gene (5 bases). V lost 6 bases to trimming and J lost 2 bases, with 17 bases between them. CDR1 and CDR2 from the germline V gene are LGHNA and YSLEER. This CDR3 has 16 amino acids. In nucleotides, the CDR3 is TGCGCCAGCAGTGACAGACGGGCACCGCCTGGAAACACCATATATTTT. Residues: CASSDRRAPPGNTIYF.

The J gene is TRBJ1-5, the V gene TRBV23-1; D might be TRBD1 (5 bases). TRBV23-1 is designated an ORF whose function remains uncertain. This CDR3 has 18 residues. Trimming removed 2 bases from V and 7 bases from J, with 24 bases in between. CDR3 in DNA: TGCGCCAGCAGTCAACGACTAGGGGCATTGGGACGGGGCCAGCCCCAGCATTTT. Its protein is CASSQRLGALGRGQPQHF.

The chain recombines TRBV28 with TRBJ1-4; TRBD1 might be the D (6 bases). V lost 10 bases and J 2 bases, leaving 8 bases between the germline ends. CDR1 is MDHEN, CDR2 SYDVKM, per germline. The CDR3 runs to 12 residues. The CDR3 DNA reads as TGTGCCACCACAGGGACTAATGAAAAACTGTTTTTT. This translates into CATTGTNEKLFF.

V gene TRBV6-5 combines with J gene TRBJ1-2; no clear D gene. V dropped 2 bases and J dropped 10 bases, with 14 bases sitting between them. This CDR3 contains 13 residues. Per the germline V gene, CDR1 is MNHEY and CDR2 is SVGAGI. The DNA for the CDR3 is TGTGCCAGCAGTTACCATAGCCAGCTTTTCTACACCTTC. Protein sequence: CASSYHSQLFYTF.

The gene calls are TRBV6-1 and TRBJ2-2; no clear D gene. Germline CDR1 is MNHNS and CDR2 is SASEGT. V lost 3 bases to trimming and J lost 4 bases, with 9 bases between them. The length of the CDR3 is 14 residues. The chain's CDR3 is CASSDAPATGELFF. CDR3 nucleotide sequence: TGTGCCAGCAGTGATGCTCCCGCCACCGGGGAGCTGTTTTTT.

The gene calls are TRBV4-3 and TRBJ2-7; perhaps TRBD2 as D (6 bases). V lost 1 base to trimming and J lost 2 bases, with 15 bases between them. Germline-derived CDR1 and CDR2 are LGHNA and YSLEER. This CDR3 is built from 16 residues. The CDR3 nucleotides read TGCGCCAGCAGCCAAGGAAGGGCGGGATCCCCCTACGAGCAGTACTTC. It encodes CASSQGRAGSPYEQYF.

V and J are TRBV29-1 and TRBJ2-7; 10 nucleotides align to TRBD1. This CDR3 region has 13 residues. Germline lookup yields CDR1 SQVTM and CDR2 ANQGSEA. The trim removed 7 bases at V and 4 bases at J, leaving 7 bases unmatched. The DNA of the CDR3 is TGCAGCGCCGGGACAGGGGAGGTATACGAGCAGTACTTC. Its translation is CSAGTGEVYEQYF.

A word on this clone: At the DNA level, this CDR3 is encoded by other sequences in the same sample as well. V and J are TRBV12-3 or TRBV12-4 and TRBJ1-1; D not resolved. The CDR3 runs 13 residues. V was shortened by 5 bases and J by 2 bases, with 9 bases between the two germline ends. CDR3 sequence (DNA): TGTGCCAGCAGTCTGGGAAGAAACACTGAAGCTTTCTTT. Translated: CASSLGRNTEAFF.

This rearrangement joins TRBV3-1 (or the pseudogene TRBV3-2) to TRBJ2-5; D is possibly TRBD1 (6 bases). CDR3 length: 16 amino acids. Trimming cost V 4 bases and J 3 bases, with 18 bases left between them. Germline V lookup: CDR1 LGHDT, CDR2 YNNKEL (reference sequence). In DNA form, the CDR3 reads TGTGCCAGCAGCCCCCTGACAGGATCTACGGAAGAGACCCAGTACTTC. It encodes CASSPLTGSTEETQYF.

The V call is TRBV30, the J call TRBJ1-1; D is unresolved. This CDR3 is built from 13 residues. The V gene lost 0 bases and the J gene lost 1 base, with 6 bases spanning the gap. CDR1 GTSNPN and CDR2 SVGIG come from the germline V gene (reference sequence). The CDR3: CAWSVTANTEAFF. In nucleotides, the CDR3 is TGTGCCTGGAGTGTAACAGCGAACACTGAAGCTTTCTTT.

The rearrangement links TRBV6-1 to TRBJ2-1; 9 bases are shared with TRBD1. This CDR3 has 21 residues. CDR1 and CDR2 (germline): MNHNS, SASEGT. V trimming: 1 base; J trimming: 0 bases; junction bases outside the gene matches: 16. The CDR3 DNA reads TGTGCCAGCAGTGAAGGCCCCGGGACAGGGAAGGCCCCCAGCTCCTACAATGAGCAGTTCTTC. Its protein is CASSEGPGTGKAPSSYNEQFF.

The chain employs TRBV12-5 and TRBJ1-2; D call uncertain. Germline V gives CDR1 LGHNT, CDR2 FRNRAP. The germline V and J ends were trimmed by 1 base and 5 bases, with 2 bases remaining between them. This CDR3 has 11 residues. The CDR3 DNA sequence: TGTGCTAGTGGTTTGGGATATGGCTACACCTTC. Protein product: CASGLGYGYTF.

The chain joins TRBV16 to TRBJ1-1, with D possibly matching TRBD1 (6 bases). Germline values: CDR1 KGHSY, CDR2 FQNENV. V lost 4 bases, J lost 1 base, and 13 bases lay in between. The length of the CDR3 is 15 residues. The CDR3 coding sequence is TGTGCCAGCAGCCCAGGGGTCGTTAGGAACACTGAAGCTTTCTTT. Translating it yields CASSPGVVRNTEAFF.